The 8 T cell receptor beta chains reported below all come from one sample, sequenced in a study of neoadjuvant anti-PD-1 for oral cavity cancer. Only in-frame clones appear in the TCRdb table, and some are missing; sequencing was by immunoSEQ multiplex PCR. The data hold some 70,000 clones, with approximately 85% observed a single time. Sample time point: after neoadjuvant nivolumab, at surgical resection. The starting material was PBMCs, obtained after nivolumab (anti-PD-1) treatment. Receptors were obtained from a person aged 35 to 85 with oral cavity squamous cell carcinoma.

The CDR3 region is CASSIGEGKGEQFF. CDR3 bases: TGTGCCAGTAGTATAGGGGAGGGAAAGGGTGAGCAGTTCTTC. The chain joins TRBV19 to TRBJ2-1; 7 nucleotides align to TRBD2. J was trimmed by 9 bases and V by 1 base; bases with no gene match: 6. Germline V lookup: CDR1 LNHDA, CDR2 SQIVND (reference sequence). The CDR3 totals 14 residues.

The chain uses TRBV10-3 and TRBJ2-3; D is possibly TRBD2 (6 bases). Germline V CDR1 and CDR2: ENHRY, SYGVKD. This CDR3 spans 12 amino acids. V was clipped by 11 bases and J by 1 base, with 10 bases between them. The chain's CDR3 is CASSGGTDTQYF. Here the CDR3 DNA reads TGTGCCTCATCGGGAGGCACAGATACGCAGTATTTT.

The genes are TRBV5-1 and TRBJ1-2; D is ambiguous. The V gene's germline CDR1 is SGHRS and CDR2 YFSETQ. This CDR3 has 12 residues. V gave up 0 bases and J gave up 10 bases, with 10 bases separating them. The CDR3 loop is CASSLEARLYTF. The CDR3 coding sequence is TGCGCCAGCAGCTTGGAGGCCAGGCTCTACACCTTC.

The chain's CDR3 is CASGNTGELFF. The CDR3 DNA follows: TGCGCTAGCGGGAACACCGGGGAGCTGTTTTTT. J is TRBJ2-2 and V is TRBV29-1, with 7 bases aligning to TRBD2. Germline CDR1 and CDR2: SQVTM and ANQGSEA. This CDR3 is 11 amino acids long.

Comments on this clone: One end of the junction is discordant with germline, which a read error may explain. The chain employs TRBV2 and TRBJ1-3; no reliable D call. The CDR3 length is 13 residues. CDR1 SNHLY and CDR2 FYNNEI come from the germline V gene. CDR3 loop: CASGDISGNTIYF. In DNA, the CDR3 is TGTGCCAGCGGTGACATCTCTGGAAACACCATATATTTT.

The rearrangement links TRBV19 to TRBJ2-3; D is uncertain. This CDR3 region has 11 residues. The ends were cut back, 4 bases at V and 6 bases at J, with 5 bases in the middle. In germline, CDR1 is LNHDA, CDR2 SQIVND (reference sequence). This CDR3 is CASSRSDTQYF. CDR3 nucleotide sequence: TGTGCCAGTAGTAGGAGTGATACGCAGTATTTT.

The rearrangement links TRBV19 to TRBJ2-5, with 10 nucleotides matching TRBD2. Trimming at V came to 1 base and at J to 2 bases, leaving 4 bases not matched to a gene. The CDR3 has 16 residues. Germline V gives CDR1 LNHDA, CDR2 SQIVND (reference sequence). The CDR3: CASSIASGSQQETQYF. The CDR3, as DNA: TGTGCCAGTAGTATAGCTAGCGGGAGTCAACAAGAGACCCAGTACTTC.

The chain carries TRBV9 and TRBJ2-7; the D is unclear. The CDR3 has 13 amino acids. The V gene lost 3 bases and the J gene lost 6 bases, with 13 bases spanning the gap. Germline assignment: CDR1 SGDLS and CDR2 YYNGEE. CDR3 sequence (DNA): TGTGCCAGCAGCGGCCGTGGGTTGGGCGAGCAGTACTTC. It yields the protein CASSGRGLGEQYF. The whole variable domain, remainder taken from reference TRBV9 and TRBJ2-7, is DSGVTQTPKHLITATGQRVTLRCSPRSGDLSVYWYQQSLDQGLQFLIQYYNGEERAKGNILERFSAQQFPDLHSELNLSSLELGDSALYFCASSGRGLGEQYFGPGTRLTVT.